Listed here are 30 T cell receptor beta chains from one sample, sequenced in a study of cytomegalovirus exposure and HLA in healthy donors (dated by TCRdb to the late 2010s). Receptors were amplified or captured by the immunoSEQ multiplex PCR assay. The multiplex PCR relied on a mix of 60 forward primers for TCR Vbeta segments and 13 reverse primers for TCR Jbeta segments. TCRdb took over this immuneACCESS table, retaining in-frame rearrangements with V and J assigned. Such tables are incomplete; in checked studies, under half of the missing clones stem from an unresolved V gene, and the remainder is unexplained. The sample contains 250,000 to 350,000 clones, around 86% of them found a single time. The ten largest clones take up less than 4.5% of the sample. Sequenced input: PBMCs. These receptors were taken from a man aged 40-49 years in good health and CMV-seropositive.

This clone was counted only a few times. V is TRBV2 and J is TRBJ1-1, with D maybe TRBD1 (6 bases). V was cut by 5 bases and J by 1 base, with 11 bases left in between. Germline assignment: CDR1 SNHLY and CDR2 FYNNEI. The length of the CDR3 is 14 residues. CDR3 sequence: CASSSGQQNTEAFF. The CDR3 DNA is TGTGCCAGCAGTTCGGGACAACAGAACACTGAAGCTTTCTTT.

The V call is TRBV6-1, the J call TRBJ2-7; possibly TRBD2 for D (7 bases). Germline assignment: CDR1 MNHNS and CDR2 SASEGT. The CDR3 has 13 residues. Trimming shortened V by 8 bases and J by 2 bases, and 13 bases separated the two germline ends. CDR3 coding DNA: TGTGCCAGCGTTCGGGGGGCCGCCTACGAGCAGTACTTC. It yields the protein CASVRGAAYEQYF.

This chain uses TRBV27 with TRBJ1-5, with D uncertain. The CDR3 length is 15 residues. Germline CDR1 and CDR2: MNHEY and SMNVEV (reference sequence). Trimming stripped 5 bases from V and 2 bases from J, with 13 bases between. Written as DNA, the CDR3 is TGTGCCAGCAGTCCGTATGACTCGCGCAATCAGCCCCAGCATTTT. It translates to CASSPYDSRNQPQHF.

The V and J genes are TRBV5-4 and TRBJ2-2; TRBD2 aligns across 7 bases. This CDR3 is built from 15 residues. Unmatched junction bases numbered 2, after V lost 3 bases and J lost 0 bases. Germline CDR1 and CDR2: SGHNT and YYREEE (reference sequence). The chain's CDR3 is CASSSGLANTGELFF. The CDR3, as DNA: TGTGCCAGCAGCTCCGGACTAGCGAACACCGGGGAGCTGTTTTTT.

The chain carries TRBV27 and TRBJ1-4; TRBD1 matches 9 bases. J gave up 8 bases and V 10 bases, and 8 bases lay outside the gene matches. Germline V gene data show CDR1 as MNHEY and CDR2 as SMNVEV (reference sequence). The CDR3 is made up of 13 amino acids. CDR3 residues: CATRTGDGEKLFF. The CDR3 coding sequence is TGTGCCACTCGGACAGGGGACGGGGAAAAACTGTTTTTT.

This chain links TRBV28 with TRBJ2-1; 8 nucleotides match TRBD1. Unmatched junction bases numbered 5, after V lost 4 bases and J lost 3 bases. The germline V gene has CDR1 MDHEN and CDR2 SYDVKM. The CDR3 consists of 15 residues. The CDR3 sequence: CASSSSDRVYNEQFF. For the CDR3, the DNA is TGTGCCAGCAGTTCATCGGACAGGGTCTACAATGAGCAGTTCTTC.

The chain carries TRBV2 and TRBJ2-1, with D tentatively TRBD2 (6 bases). The germline V and J ends were trimmed by 8 bases and 9 bases, with 17 bases remaining between them. The CDR3 covers 13 residues. Germline CDR1 is SNHLY and CDR2 is FYNNEI. Here the CDR3 reads CASRDWRPAEQFF. Here the CDR3 DNA reads TGTGCCAGCCGGGACTGGAGGCCCGCTGAGCAGTTCTTC.

The chain joins TRBV4-2 to TRBJ2-5; D perhaps matches TRBD1 (6 bases). The DNA end favors TRBJ2-7, so the J call may be wrong. Germline lookup yields CDR1 LGHNA and CDR2 YNFKEQ. CDR3 length: 13 amino acids. Written as DNA, the CDR3 is TGTGCCAGCAGCCAACAGGGGCCAAGCGAGCAGTACTTC. Translation gives CASSQQGPSEQYF.

The chain is built from TRBV11-2 and TRBJ2-3, with D possibly TRBD2 on 6 matching bases. CDR1 and CDR2 (germline): SGHAT, FQNNGV. This CDR3 contains 16 residues. Trimming stripped 1 base from V and 0 bases from J, with 11 bases between. The chain's CDR3 is CASSLVRGASTDTQYF. In nucleotides, the CDR3 is TGTGCCAGCAGCTTAGTACGCGGGGCCAGCACAGATACGCAGTATTTT.

V and J are TRBV7-2 and TRBJ1-1; D may be TRBD1 (6 bases). The CDR3 is made up of 14 amino acids. Per the germline V gene, CDR1 is SGHTA and CDR2 is FQGNSA. V was cut by 1 base and J by 5 bases, with 11 bases left in between. Here the CDR3 reads CASSLGGRWTEAFF. In DNA form, the CDR3 reads TGTGCCAGCAGCTTAGGGGGGCGGTGGACTGAAGCTTTCTTT.

DNA for the CDR3: TGTGCCAGCACCTCAGTCGATGATATGAACACTGAAGCTTTCTTT. Amino acid sequence: CASTSVDDMNTEAFF. The chain uses TRBV13 and TRBJ1-1; no definite D call. Germline CDR1 and CDR2: PRHDT and FYEKMQ (reference sequence). CDR3 length: 15 amino acids. V was shortened by 7 bases and J by 0 bases, with 15 bases between the two germline ends.

The chain is built from TRBV10-2 and TRBJ2-7, with TRBD1 identical over 9 bases. This CDR3 spans 15 amino acids. The trim removed 6 bases at V and 6 bases at J, leaving 12 bases unmatched. CDR1 and CDR2 from the germline V gene are WSHSY and SAAADI. For the CDR3, the DNA is TGCGCCAGCAGGGAAGCTGGGACAGGGTCGCGCGAGCAGTACTTC. Its protein is CASREAGTGSREQYF.

This rearrangement joins TRBV2 to TRBJ2-5, with 10 bases fitting TRBD2. Germline CDR1 is SNHLY and CDR2 is FYNNEI. V shed 6 bases, J shed 2 bases, and the junction held 6 bases outside the gene matches. The length of the CDR3 is 15 residues. The CDR3 loop reads CASRRLAGLQETQYF. CDR3 DNA sequence: TGTGCCAGCAGAAGACTAGCGGGTCTACAAGAGACCCAGTACTTC.

The chain is built from TRBV7-2 and TRBJ2-1, with TRBD2 matching 8 bases. The V segment lost 2 bases and the J segment 7 bases; nucleotides outside the gene matches: 10. The germline V gene encodes CDR1 SGHTA and CDR2 FQGNSA. CDR3 size: 16 residues. CDR3 sequence (DNA): TGTGCCAGCAGCTTAAACGGGAGGGCCATAGGGAATGAGCAGTTCTTC. Protein: CASSLNGRAIGNEQFF. The complete variable domain, with remaining parts taken from reference TRBV7-2 and TRBJ2-1, reads GAGVSQSPSNKVTEKGKDVELRCDPISGHTALYWYRQSLGQGLEFLIYFQGNSAPDKSGLPSDRFSAERTGGSVSTLTIQRTQQEDSAVYLCASSLNGRAIGNEQFFGPGTRLTVL.

The rearrangement links TRBV5-1 to TRBJ2-1; possibly TRBD2 for D (6 bases). The V end lost 0 bases, the J end lost 3 bases, and 13 bases lay between the germline ends. The CDR3 spans 16 residues. CDR1 is SGHRS and CDR2 is YFSETQ in the germline V gene. The CDR3 sequence: CASSLGTTVSYNEQFF. CDR3 DNA sequence: TGCGCCAGCAGCTTGGGGACTACCGTAAGCTACAATGAGCAGTTCTTC.

V gene TRBV4-3 combines with J gene TRBJ1-5; no reliable D call. Germline V gene data show CDR1 as LGHNA and CDR2 as YSLEER. The V gene lost 1 base and the J gene lost 3 bases, with 13 bases spanning the gap. This CDR3 region has 16 residues. CDR3 sequence reads: CASSQGRFPLNQPQHF. DNA of the CDR3: TGCGCCAGCAGCCAAGGTCGTTTCCCTCTCAATCAGCCCCAGCATTTT.

V gene TRBV18 combines with J gene TRBJ2-3, with D possibly TRBD2 on 5 matching bases. V gave up 3 bases and J gave up 5 bases, with 6 bases separating them. In germline, CDR1 is KGHSH, CDR2 LQKENI. The CDR3 spans 12 residues. The CDR3 region is CASSPGVDTQYF. In DNA, the CDR3 is TGTGCCAGCTCACCCGGGGTAGATACGCAGTATTTT.

V gene TRBV2 combines with J gene TRBJ1-2; D not certain. This CDR3 spans 15 amino acids. The ends were cut back, 7 bases at V and 4 bases at J, with 19 bases in the middle. Germline V CDR1 and CDR2: SNHLY, FYNNEI. CDR3 sequence (DNA): TGTGCCAGCACTCCCCTAGGCGGGGTTGGCTATGGCTACACCTTC. Translated, it gives CASTPLGGVGYGYTF.

The chain carries TRBV15 and TRBJ2-2; possibly TRBD2 for D (5 bases). Trimming took 0 bases from V and 6 from J, leaving 8 bases between them. Looked up from germline, CDR1 is LNHNV and CDR2 is YYDKDF (reference sequence). The CDR3 loop spans 14 amino acids. This CDR3 is CATSRDSAAGELFF. The CDR3 DNA reads TGTGCCACCAGCAGAGATTCAGCGGCCGGGGAGCTGTTTTTT.

For the CDR3, the DNA is TGTGCCAGCACTGAGAGGCCCTATGGCTACACCTTC. The encoded protein is CASTERPYGYTF. The chain couples TRBV2 to TRBJ1-2; unclear D gene. The V and J ends lost 7 bases and 4 bases respectively, with 10 bases between them. CDR1 and CDR2 (germline): SNHLY, FYNNEI. The CDR3 consists of 12 residues.

This sequence joins TRBV6-5 and TRBJ2-7, with 9 nucleotides matching TRBD1. The ends lost 5 bases at V and 1 base at J; junction bases unmatched: 6. The length of the CDR3 is 15 residues. Germline V gene sequence: CDR1 MNHEY, CDR2 SVGAGI. Here the CDR3 reads CASSRPGTGSYEQYF. Here the CDR3 DNA reads TGTGCCAGCAGTCGCCCAGGGACAGGGTCCTACGAGCAGTACTTC.

The chain has TRBV7-6 and TRBJ2-3; the D gene is possibly TRBD1 (5 bases). CDR1 and CDR2 (germline): SGHVS, FNYEAQ. There are 16 residues in the CDR3. V shed 1 base and J shed 1 base, with 12 bases lying between them. The CDR3 DNA sequence: TGTGCCAGCAGCTTAGGGGCAGGGTTCGGCACAGATACGCAGTATTTT. It codes for CASSLGAGFGTDTQYF.

The chain recombines TRBV4-3 with TRBJ2-1; 10 positions agree with TRBD2. This CDR3 region has 16 residues. Trimming at V came to 0 bases and at J to 7 bases, leaving 6 bases not matched to a gene. CDR1 LGHNA and CDR2 YSLEER come from the germline V gene. DNA for the CDR3: TGCGCCAGCAGCCAAGAGCCTAGCGGGAGTAAGAATGAGCAGTTCTTC. Translating gives CASSQEPSGSKNEQFF.

The rearrangement uses TRBV7-2 and TRBJ2-7, with TRBD1 identical over 7 bases. CDR3 length equals 14 residues. Losses at the gene ends were 7 bases for V and 5 bases for J; bases not matched to a gene: 11. Germline CDR1 SGHTA, CDR2 FQGNSA. CDR3 loop: CASTKGGLPHEQYF. CDR3 DNA: TGTGCCAGCACGAAAGGGGGCCTGCCCCACGAGCAGTACTTC. The variable domain in full, completed from reference TRBV7-2 and TRBJ2-7, reads GAGVSQSPSNKVTEKGKDVELRCDPISGHTALYWYRQSLGQGLEFLIYFQGNSAPDKSGLPSDRFSAERTGGSVSTLTIQRTQQEDSAVYLCASTKGGLPHEQYFGPGTRLTVT.

The rearrangement uses TRBV28 and TRBJ1-2; 10 bases match TRBD1. This CDR3 is built from 15 residues. The germline V gene encodes CDR1 MDHEN and CDR2 SYDVKM. Losses at the gene ends were 5 bases for V and 2 bases for J; bases not matched to a gene: 5. CDR3 loop: CASSQQTGGNYGYTF. The CDR3 coding sequence is TGTGCCAGCAGTCAACAGACAGGGGGCAACTATGGCTACACCTTC.

The chain couples TRBV27 to TRBJ2-7, with 10 bases aligning to TRBD2. V gave up 1 base and J gave up 5 bases; unmatched junction bases: 5. Germline values: CDR1 MNHEY, CDR2 SMNVEV (reference sequence). The CDR3 consists of 15 residues. Written as DNA, the CDR3 is TGTGCCAGCAGTTTATTTCCTAGCGGGAGCCACGAGCAGTACTTC. Protein: CASSLFPSGSHEQYF.

V and J are TRBV14 and TRBJ2-1, with 7 nucleotides matching TRBD1. This CDR3 is built from 15 residues. V gave up 6 bases and J gave up 11 bases; unmatched junction bases: 16. The germline CDR1 and CDR2 sequences are SGHDN and FVKESK. This CDR3 is CASSLNRGRWGQQFF. The DNA of the CDR3 is TGTGCCAGCAGTCTCAACAGGGGTCGATGGGGACAGCAGTTCTTC.

The chain employs TRBV5-1 and TRBJ2-7, with a possible D match to TRBD1 (5 bases). This CDR3 contains 14 residues. V shed 2 bases and J shed 0 bases, with 9 bases lying between them. The germline V gene has CDR1 SGHRS and CDR2 YFSETQ. DNA of the CDR3: TGCGCCAGCAGCTTCCAGGGAAGCTCCTACGAGCAGTACTTC. The encoded protein is CASSFQGSSYEQYF.

The table lists this clone with a count of one. This chain links TRBV6-4 with TRBJ2-1; TRBD2 aligns across 10 bases. The CDR3 extends over 15 amino acids. Trimming took 2 bases from V and 8 from J; bases not matched to a gene: 6. Germline CDR1 reads MRHNA; CDR2 reads SNTAGT. The CDR3: CASSDKAGGPYEQFF. The CDR3 DNA reads TGTGCCAGCAGTGACAAAGCGGGAGGGCCCTATGAGCAGTTCTTC.

In this sample, this clone turned up once. The gene calls are TRBV5-1 and TRBJ2-3, with 10 bases fitting TRBD1. The CDR3 contains 15 residues. The V gene's germline CDR1 is SGHRS and CDR2 YFSETQ. J gave up 2 bases and V 3 bases, and 3 bases lay outside the gene matches. Here the CDR3 DNA reads TGCGCCAGCAGCTCGACAGGGGGCCCCACAGATACGCAGTATTTT. Protein sequence: CASSSTGGPTDTQYF.